This T cell receptor beta chain derives from a study of spatial heterogeneity in lung cancer. As for the study in general: Sequences of the beta chain were consistently detected in greater numbers than alpha-chain sequences. The study, taken as a whole, reports: The number of expanded tumor alpha and beta chains correlated with mutation number.

This CDR3 has 16 amino acids. V shed 8 bases and J 2 bases; nucleotides not matched to a gene: 7. Looked up from germline, CDR1 is SGHTA and CDR2 is FQGNSA. This clonotype was seen repeatedly, ten times or more. What it binds is not known. The size of this beta chain means little, since it is a stray read in a library made for alpha chains. TCRdb re-called the 5' RACE reads with MiXCR, one entry per CDR3 protein. The sample carries about 6,900 distinct CDR3 sequences, around an eighth recorded once. Time point denoted: sample taken at primary tumor resection. Some 72 TRACERx patients with early, untreated non-small cell lung cancer donated samples.

This sequence was found in a male donor with early-stage non-small cell lung cancer. The chain employs TRBV7-2 and TRBJ2-5; 14 bases are a match to TRBD2. Sequencing was performed on lung tumor tissue, taken at surgery. The CDR3 DNA follows: TGTGCCAGCGCCAGCGGACTAGCGGGAGGACAAGAGACCCAGTACTTC. Protein product: CASASGLAGGQETQYF.